This T cell receptor (beta chain) was identified during a study of blood T cells in healthy people across ages. The CDR3 totals 15 residues. Trimming at V came to 2 bases and at J to 5 bases, leaving 4 bases not matched to a gene. Germline V gene data show CDR1 as MNHEY and CDR2 as SVGEGT. Findings of the study overall: The fall in TCR beta diversity per million T cells was roughly linear with age. Because donor CMV status was unknown, expanded clonotype changes were possibly confounded.

A second PCR of roughly 6 to 12 cycles used a sample-barcoded 5' primer and a J-beta primer mix. TCRdb reanalysed the 5' RACE reads using MiXCR and keeps one entry per CDR3 protein. The profile shows approximately 810,000 distinct CDR3 sequences, 29% of them singletons. This clonotype was recorded many times. Its antigen is not identified. The specimen was blood. The rearrangement joins TRBV6-2 or TRBV6-3 to TRBJ2-7; TRBD1 agrees at 12 bases. This receptor was obtained from a woman older than 75 in good health. CDR3 region: CASSYRGQGAHEQYF. Here the CDR3 DNA reads TGTGCCAGCAGTTACCGGGGACAGGGGGCCCACGAGCAGTACTTC.